This entry is about one T cell receptor beta chain. The data are from a study of blood T cells in healthy people across ages. Study overall: Template switching recovered approximately one barcoded beta molecule for every two T cells.

Using a J-beta primer mix together with a sample-barcoded 5' primer, a second PCR was run for about 6 to 11 cycles. TCRdb re-derived calls from the 5' RACE reads in MiXCR, one entry per CDR3 protein. The repertoire holds around 800,000 distinct CDR3 sequences, with under 30% as singletons. Each sample yielded at least 5 micrograms of PBMC total RNA. The CDR3 contains 14 residues. Looked up from germline, CDR1 is MNHEY and CDR2 is SVGEGT. The germline V and J ends were trimmed by 2 bases and 4 bases, with 11 bases remaining between them. These data were also filed under a second study, of T cells of mothers and their children.

The material sequenced was blood. The J gene is TRBJ1-2, the V gene TRBV6-2 or TRBV6-3; D is unclear. The source is a boy aged 5 to 17 in good health. CDR3 protein: CASSYDGLSYGYTF. DNA for the CDR3: TGTGCCAGCAGTTACGACGGGTTGTCCTATGGCTACACCTTC.